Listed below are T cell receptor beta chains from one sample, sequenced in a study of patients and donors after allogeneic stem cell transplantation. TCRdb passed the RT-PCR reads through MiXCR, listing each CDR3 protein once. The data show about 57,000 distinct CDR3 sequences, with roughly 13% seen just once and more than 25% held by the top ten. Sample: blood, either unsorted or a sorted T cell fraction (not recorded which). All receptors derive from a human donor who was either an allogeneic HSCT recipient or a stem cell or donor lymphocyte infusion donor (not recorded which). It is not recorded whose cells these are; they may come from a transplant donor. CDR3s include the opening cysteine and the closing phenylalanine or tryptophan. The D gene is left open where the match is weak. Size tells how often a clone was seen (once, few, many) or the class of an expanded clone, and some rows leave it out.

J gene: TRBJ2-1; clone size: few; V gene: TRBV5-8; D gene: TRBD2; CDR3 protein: CASSLGKVTSGIMQFF; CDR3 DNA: TGTGCCAGCAGCTTGGGCAAGGTAACTAGCGGGATAATGCAGTTCTTC
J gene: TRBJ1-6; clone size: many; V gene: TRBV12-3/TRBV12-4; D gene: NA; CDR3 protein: CASSRGTSSYNSPLHF; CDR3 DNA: TGTGCCAGCAGCCGGGGGACCAGCTCCTATAATTCACCCCTCCACTTT
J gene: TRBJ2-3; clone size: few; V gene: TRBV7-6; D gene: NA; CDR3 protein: CASSLTNTDTQYF; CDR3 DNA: TGTGCCAGCAGCCTTACTAACACAGATACGCAGTATTTT
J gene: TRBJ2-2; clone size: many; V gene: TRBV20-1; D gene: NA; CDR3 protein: CSAPIAGTVGGPGELFF; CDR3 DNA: TGCAGTGCCCCGATAGCAGGGACGGTAGGAGGTCCCGGGGAGCTGTTTTTT
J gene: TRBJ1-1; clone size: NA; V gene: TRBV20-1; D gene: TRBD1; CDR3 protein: CSAQGQGVLLYTEAFF; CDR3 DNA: TGCAGTGCACAGGGACAGGGGGTCCTTCTATACACTGAAGCTTTCTTT
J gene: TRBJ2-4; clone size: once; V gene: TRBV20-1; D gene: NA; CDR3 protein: CSASLAGGAKNIQYF; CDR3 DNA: TGCAGTGCTAGCCTGGCCGGGGGTGCCAAAAACATTCAGTACTTC
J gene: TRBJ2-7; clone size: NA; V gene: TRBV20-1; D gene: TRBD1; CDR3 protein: CSARGQGEYEQYF; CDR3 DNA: TGCAGTGCCCGGGGACAGGGAGAGTACGAGCAGTACTTC
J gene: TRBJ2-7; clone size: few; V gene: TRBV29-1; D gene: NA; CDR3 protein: CSVEKGTGYEQYF; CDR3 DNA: TGCAGCGTTGAAAAGGGAACGGGCTACGAGCAGTACTTC
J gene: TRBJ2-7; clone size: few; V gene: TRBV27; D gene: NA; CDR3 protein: CASSPTGTVHYEQYF; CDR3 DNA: TGTGCCAGCAGTCCCACAGGGACGGTTCACTACGAGCAGTACTTC
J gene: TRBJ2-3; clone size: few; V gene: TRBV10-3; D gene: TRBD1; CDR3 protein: CAISDSQGATDTQYF; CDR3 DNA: TGTGCCATCAGTGATTCACAGGGGGCAACAGATACGCAGTATTTT
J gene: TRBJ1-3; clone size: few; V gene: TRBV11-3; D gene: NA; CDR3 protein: CASSDRQYISGNTIYF; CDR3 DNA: TGTGCCAGCAGCGACCGGCAGTATATCTCTGGAAACACCATATATTTT
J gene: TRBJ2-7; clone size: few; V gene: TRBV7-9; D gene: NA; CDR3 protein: CASSLTPWRPDGYEQYF; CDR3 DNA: TGTGCCAGCAGCTTAACCCCCTGGAGGCCAGACGGCTACGAGCAGTACTTC
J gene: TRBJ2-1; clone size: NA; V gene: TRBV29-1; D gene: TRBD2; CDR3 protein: CSGEGRGERVYNEQFF; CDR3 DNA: TGCAGCGGGGAGGGACGAGGGGAGCGAGTGTACAATGAGCAGTTCTTC
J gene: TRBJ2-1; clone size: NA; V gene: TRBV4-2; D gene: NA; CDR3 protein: CASSQGRDGSNEQFF; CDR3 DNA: TGTGCCAGCAGCCAAGGGCGAGACGGTTCCAATGAGCAGTTCTTC
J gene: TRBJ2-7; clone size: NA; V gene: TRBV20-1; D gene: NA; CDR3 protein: CSATSGPYEQYF; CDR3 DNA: TGCAGTGCTACCAGCGGGCCCTACGAGCAGTACTTC
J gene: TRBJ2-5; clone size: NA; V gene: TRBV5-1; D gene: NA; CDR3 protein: CASSFHRVVETQYF; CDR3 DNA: TGCGCCAGCAGCTTTCACAGGGTTGTGGAGACCCAGTACTTC
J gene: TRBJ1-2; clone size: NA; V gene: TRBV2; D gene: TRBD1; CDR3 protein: CASSLQGALSYGYTF; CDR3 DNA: TGTGCCAGCAGCCTACAGGGGGCGCTTAGCTATGGCTACACCTTC
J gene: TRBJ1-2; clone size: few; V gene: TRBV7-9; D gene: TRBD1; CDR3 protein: CASSRTTGEVGGYTF; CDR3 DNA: TGTGCCAGCAGCCGAACTACAGGGGAGGTTGGAGGCTACACCTTC
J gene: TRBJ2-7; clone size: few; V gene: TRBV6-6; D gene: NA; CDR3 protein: CASTGRTYEQYF; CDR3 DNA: TGTGCCAGCACGGGACGCACCTACGAGCAGTACTTC
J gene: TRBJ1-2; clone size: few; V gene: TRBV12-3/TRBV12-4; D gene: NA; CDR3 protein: CASSFEYRGGYTF; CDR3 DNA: TGTGCCAGCAGTTTTGAGTACCGTGGTGGCTACACCTTC
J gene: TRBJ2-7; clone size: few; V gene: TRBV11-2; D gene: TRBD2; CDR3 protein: CASSYQLAGVKYEQYF; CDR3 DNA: TGTGCCAGCAGCTACCAATTAGCGGGAGTAAAGTACGAGCAGTACTTC
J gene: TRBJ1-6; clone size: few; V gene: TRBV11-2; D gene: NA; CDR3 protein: CASSLVALLTLGDNSPLHF; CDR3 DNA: TGTGCCAGCAGCTTAGTAGCCCTTCTTACCCTAGGTGATAATTCACCCCTCCACTTT
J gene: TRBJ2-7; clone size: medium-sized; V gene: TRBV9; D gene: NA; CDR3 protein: CASSVETFGEQYF; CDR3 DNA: TGTGCCAGCAGCGTAGAAACATTTGGGGAGCAGTACTTC
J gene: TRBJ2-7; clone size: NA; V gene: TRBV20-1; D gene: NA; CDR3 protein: CSARARDLAYEQYF; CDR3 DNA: TGCAGTGCTAGAGCCCGGGACCTAGCCTACGAGCAGTACTTC
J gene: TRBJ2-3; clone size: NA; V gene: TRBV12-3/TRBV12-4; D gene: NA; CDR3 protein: CASRTSTDTQYF; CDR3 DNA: TGTGCCAGCAGGACAAGCACAGATACGCAGTATTTT
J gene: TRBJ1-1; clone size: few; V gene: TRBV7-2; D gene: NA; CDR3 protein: CASSLSGEDTEAFF; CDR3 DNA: TGTGCCAGCAGCTTATCTGGGGAGGACACTGAAGCTTTCTTT
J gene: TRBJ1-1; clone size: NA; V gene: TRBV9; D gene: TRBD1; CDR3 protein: CASGISSQGENTEAFF; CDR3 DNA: TGTGCCAGCGGAATTTCTTCACAGGGGGAAAACACTGAAGCTTTCTTT
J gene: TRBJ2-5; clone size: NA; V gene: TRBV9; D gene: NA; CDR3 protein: CASSRQNREIGETQYF; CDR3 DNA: TGTGCCAGCAGCAGACAAAACAGGGAAATCGGGGAGACCCAGTACTTC
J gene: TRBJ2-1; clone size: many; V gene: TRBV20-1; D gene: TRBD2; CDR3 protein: CSALGLAGRHPTYNEQFF; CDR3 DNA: TGCAGTGCTCTGGGACTAGCGGGACGACACCCCACATACAATGAGCAGTTCTTC
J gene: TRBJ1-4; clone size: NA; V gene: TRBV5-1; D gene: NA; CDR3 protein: CASSLSGSFNEKLFF; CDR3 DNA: TGCGCCAGCAGCTTATCGGGCAGCTTTAATGAAAAACTGTTTTTT
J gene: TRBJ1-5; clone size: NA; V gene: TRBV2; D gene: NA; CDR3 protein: CASRGAEYSNQPQHF; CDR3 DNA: TGTGCCAGCAGGGGGGCAGAGTATAGCAATCAGCCCCAGCATTTT
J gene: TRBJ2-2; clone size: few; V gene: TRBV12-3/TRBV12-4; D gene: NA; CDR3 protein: CASTSSFGEGGGELFF; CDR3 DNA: TGTGCCAGCACCAGTAGCTTCGGAGAGGGAGGCGGGGAGCTGTTTTTT
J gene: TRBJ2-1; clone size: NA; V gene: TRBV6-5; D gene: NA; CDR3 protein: CASSSHVLNEQFF; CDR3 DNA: TGTGCCAGCAGTTCCCACGTCCTCAATGAGCAGTTCTTC
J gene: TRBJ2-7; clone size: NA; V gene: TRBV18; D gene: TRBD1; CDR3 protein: CASSPFGQGYYEQYF; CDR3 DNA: TGTGCCAGCTCACCTTTCGGACAGGGGTACTACGAGCAGTACTTC
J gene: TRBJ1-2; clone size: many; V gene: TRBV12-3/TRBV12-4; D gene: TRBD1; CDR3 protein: CASRPGTGSGYTF; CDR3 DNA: TGTGCCAGCAGGCCAGGGACAGGGAGTGGCTACACCTTC